The entry below gives a single T cell receptor beta chain sequence along with its context. This clone was observed a few times. Its antigen remains unidentified. Base quality data are lacking; no much larger clone is found one base away. The CDR3 measures 17 amino acids from cysteine to phenylalanine. The read is trimmed to its CDR3 DNA, 51 bases read in frame from base 1. Reading the germline V gene gives CDR1 SGHNT and CDR2 YENEEA. Trimming removed 5 bases from V and 2 bases from J; the gene matches leave 12 bases unexplained. This sample is drawn from a study of radiotherapy plus CTLA-4 blockade in lung cancer (dated by TCRdb to the late 2010s). For the wider study: Among enrolled patients, approximately 18% had an objective response and roughly 31% reached disease control.

Libraries were prepared through the immunoSEQ multiplex PCR assay. TCRdb re-hosts the immuneACCESS table, in-frame sequences only. Its copies lack some clones; in the studies checked, an unresolved V gene accounts for under half of them, and the cause for the rest is not known. Across this sample there are about 97,000 clones, with about four fifths seen only once. Of the sample, around 2.7% is held by the ten largest clones. Results the study describes overall, beyond this receptor: After treatment with radiotherapy and ipilimumab, TCR clones that originated in tumors expanded in peripheral blood. Increased serum interferon-beta after radiation, together with early dynamic changes in blood T cell clones, were reported to be the strongest predictors of response.

Focal radiation therapy combined with CTLA-4 blockade (ipilimumab) was tested in patients with chemo-refractory metastatic non-small-cell lung cancer. Recombination connected TRBV11-3 to TRBJ2-3; TRBD2 agrees with 8 junctional bases. The sequence was obtained from a human donor with non-small cell lung cancer who had a partial response to radiotherapy plus ipilimumab. Some clones in this sample may be carry-over from other donors' samples. This specimen consisted of peripheral blood, obtained from a patient treated with radiotherapy plus ipilimumab. The DNA sequence is as follows: TGTGCCAGCAGCCCACAGACTAGCGAGACTAACACAGATACGCAGTATTTT. It translates to CASSPQTSETNTDTQYF.